Shown below are 32 T cell receptor beta chains from a single sample sequenced in a study of shared clonotypes between healthy human individuals. Clones were read by immunoSEQ multiplex PCR, and TCRdb kept only the in-frame ones, dropping some. The table has about 820,000 clones, around 93% seen once. In the naive CD8 group, cells lacked CD45RO and were positively selected for CCR7, so terminally differentiated effector memory CD45RA+ cells were left out. Sequencing input: naive CD8+ T cells sorted from blood. Every receptor here comes from a man aged 25 to 40 in good health.

The chain recombines TRBV6-6 with TRBJ2-3; the match to TRBD2 covers 14 bases. This CDR3 is 16 amino acids long. Germline CDR1 reads MNHNY; CDR2 reads SVGAGI (reference sequence). V lost 7 bases to trimming and J lost 6 bases; unmatched junction nucleotides: 9. CDR3 DNA: TGTGCCAGCACCTCCACGGGACTAGCGGGAGTTGATACGCAGTATTTT. Translation: CASTSTGLAGVDTQYF.

The chain combines TRBV10-3 with TRBJ1-5, with 7 bases fitting TRBD1. The junction had 13 bases not matched to a gene; V was cut back by 11 bases and J by 6 bases. From germline, CDR1 is ENHRY and CDR2 SYGVKD. The CDR3 contains 14 residues. CDR3 in DNA: TGTGCCTCTAGGCCCGACAGGGAGATTCAGCCCCAGCATTTT. Amino acid sequence: CASRPDREIQPQHF.

The rearrangement links TRBV5-1 to TRBJ2-5, with unresolved D. CDR1 is SGHRS and CDR2 is YFSETQ in the germline V gene. Deletions cut 0 bases from V and 4 bases from J, with 13 bases between. CDR3 length: 15 residues. CDR3 sequence: CASSLAPSLGETQYF. The CDR3, as DNA: TGCGCCAGCAGCTTGGCCCCTAGTCTAGGAGAGACCCAGTACTTC. The full variable domain, its missing parts supplied by reference TRBV5-1 and TRBJ2-5, is KAGVTQTPRYLIKTRGQQVTLSCSPISGHRSVSWYQQTPGQGLQFLFEYFSETQRNKGNFPGRFSGRQFSNSRSEMNVSTLELGDSALYLCASSLAPSLGETQYFGPGTRLLVL.

This clone is a singleton in its sample. The chain is built from TRBV30 and TRBJ1-1; weak D call: TRBD1 (5 bases). V was shortened by 2 bases and J by 1 base, with 11 bases between the two germline ends. The CDR3 spans 14 residues. Germline-derived CDR1 and CDR2 are GTSNPN and SVGIG (reference sequence). The CDR3 loop reads CAWSIYTGNTEAFF. As DNA, the CDR3 is TGTGCCTGGAGTATATATACAGGGAACACTGAAGCTTTCTTT.

This clone has a single count. The chain combines TRBV5-1 with TRBJ2-1, with D unclear. Germline V CDR1 and CDR2: SGHRS, YFSETQ. This CDR3 has 14 amino acids. Trimming cost V 0 bases and J 5 bases, with 9 bases left between them. CDR3 nucleotides: TGCGCCAGCAGCTTGGGGGTTAGGGACAATGAGCAGTTCTTC. Protein: CASSLGVRDNEQFF.

To note about this clone: Other nucleotide sequences from this sample produce the same CDR3. This chain uses TRBV27 with TRBJ2-7, with 13 bases lining up with TRBD2. Germline V CDR1 and CDR2: MNHEY, SMNVEV (reference sequence). The V gene end was trimmed by 3 bases and the J gene end by 6 bases; junction bases not matched to a gene: 2. There are 14 residues in the CDR3. The CDR3 reads CASSLGLAGREQYF. CDR3 in DNA: TGTGCCAGCAGTTTGGGACTAGCGGGACGCGAGCAGTACTTC.

The chain employs TRBV29-1 and TRBJ2-3; D uncertain. This CDR3 is built from 11 residues. In germline, CDR1 is SQVTM, CDR2 ANQGSEA. V gave up 3 bases and J gave up 2 bases, with 3 bases separating them. The CDR3 sequence is CSVDYTDTQYF. The DNA of the CDR3 is TGCAGCGTTGATTACACAGATACGCAGTATTTT.

The V call is TRBV13, the J call TRBJ2-7; weak D call: TRBD1 (5 bases). The CDR3 totals 14 residues. Trimming removed 1 base from V and 2 bases from J, with 9 bases in between. Germline V CDR1 and CDR2: PRHDT, FYEKMQ (reference sequence). DNA for the CDR3: TGTGCCAGCAGCTTAGTAGGGGCTCCCTACGAGCAGTACTTC. The encoded protein is CASSLVGAPYEQYF.

The chain is built from TRBV7-9 and TRBJ2-7; 7 nucleotides align to TRBD1. The CDR3 runs to 16 residues. V shed 6 bases, J shed 2 bases, and the junction held 13 bases outside the gene matches. Looked up from germline, CDR1 is SEHNR and CDR2 is FQNEAQ (reference sequence). The CDR3 reads CASRQTGTDRAYEQYF. The CDR3 nucleotides are TGTGCCAGCAGACAAACAGGGACAGACCGAGCCTACGAGCAGTACTTC. The full variable domain, completed using reference TRBV7-9 and TRBJ2-7, is DTGVSQNPRHKITKRGQNVTFRCDPISEHNRLYWYRQTLGQGPEFLTYFQNEAQLEKSRLLSDRFSAERPKGSFSTLEIQRTEQGDSAMYLCASRQTGTDRAYEQYFGPGTRLTVT.

The chain combines TRBV6-1 with TRBJ2-7; 7 nucleotides match TRBD1. CDR1 is MNHNS, CDR2 SASEGT, per germline. V lost 2 bases and J lost 2; bases outside the gene matches: 9. The CDR3 is 16 amino acids. The CDR3 spells CASSERMTGRTYEQYF. In DNA form, the CDR3 reads TGTGCCAGCAGTGAACGGATGACAGGGCGAACCTACGAGCAGTACTTC.

The V gene is TRBV7-9, the J gene TRBJ2-5; 7 bases agree with TRBD2. CDR3 length equals 15 residues. V shed 3 bases, J shed 6 bases, and the junction held 10 bases outside the gene matches. Germline loops: CDR1 SEHNR, CDR2 FQNEAQ (reference sequence). The CDR3 reads CASSFRGGPRQTQYF. The CDR3 DNA follows: TGTGCCAGCAGCTTTCGGGGAGGGCCTCGACAGACCCAGTACTTC.

This chain uses TRBV29-1 with TRBJ2-1; 8 bases agree with TRBD1. J was trimmed by 4 bases and V by 6 bases; bases with no gene match: 8. Germline V gene sequence: CDR1 SQVTM, CDR2 ANQGSEA. The CDR3 is 14 amino acids. CDR3 residues: CSVVTGDRYNEQFF. The CDR3 DNA sequence: TGCAGCGTGGTGACAGGGGACAGGTACAATGAGCAGTTCTTC.

Comment on this clone: The same CDR3 is also encoded by other DNA sequences in this sample. The CDR3 is CASSVGREQYF. The CDR3 DNA reads as TGTGCCAGCAGCGTAGGGCGGGAGCAGTACTTC. This chain links TRBV9 with TRBJ2-7; the D is unclear. The V and J ends lost 0 bases and 7 bases respectively, with 5 bases between them. The germline CDR1 and CDR2 sequences are SGDLS and YYNGEE. CDR3 length: 11 amino acids.

The rearrangement joins TRBV7-9 to TRBJ2-7; a possible D gene is TRBD1 (5 bases). Trimming cost V 5 bases and J 2 bases, with 7 bases left between them. The germline CDR1 and CDR2 sequences are SEHNR and FQNEAQ (reference sequence). CDR3 length: 12 amino acids. In nucleotides, the CDR3 is TGTGCCAGCAGCCAGGACACCTACGAGCAGTACTTC. Translated, it gives CASSQDTYEQYF.

V is TRBV28 and J is TRBJ2-1, with TRBD1 as a possible D gene (5 bases). This CDR3 region has 16 residues. Per the germline V gene, CDR1 is MDHEN and CDR2 is SYDVKM. The ends were cut back, 5 bases at V and 8 bases at J, with 22 bases in the middle. CDR3 loop: CASSLGAGLFEDEQFF. CDR3 coding DNA: TGTGCCAGCAGTCTTGGGGCAGGGTTGTTTGAGGATGAGCAGTTCTTC. The full variable domain, with the rest looked up from reference TRBV28 and TRBJ2-1, is DVKVTQSSRYLVKRTGEKVFLECVQDMDHENMFWYRQDPGLGLRLIYFSYDVKMKEKGDIPEGYSVSREKKERFSLILESASTNQTSMYLCASSLGAGLFEDEQFFGPGTRLTVL.

The sample holds one count of this clone. The chain joins TRBV27 to TRBJ1-1; 8 bases fit TRBD1. Per the germline V gene, CDR1 is MNHEY and CDR2 is SMNVEV (reference sequence). This CDR3 is 14 amino acids long. J lost 4 bases, V lost 8 bases, and 9 bases had no gene match. This CDR3 reads CASRNSGQGTEAFF. The CDR3 DNA reads TGTGCCAGCCGAAACTCCGGACAGGGCACTGAAGCTTTCTTT.

In this sample, this clone turned up a few times. V usage is TRBV28 and J usage is TRBJ1-2; 8 nucleotides align to TRBD1. The CDR3 length is 13 residues. Germline CDR1 and CDR2: MDHEN and SYDVKM. J lost 6 bases, V lost 2 bases, and 2 bases had no gene match. CDR3 residues: CASSLQGADGYTF. The CDR3 coding sequence is TGTGCCAGCAGTTTACAGGGGGCCGATGGCTACACCTTC.

V is TRBV7-9 and J is TRBJ1-2; TRBD1 matches 8 bases. The CDR3 contains 15 residues. V dropped 2 bases and J dropped 7; count of bases not matched to a gene: 9. In germline, CDR1 is SEHNR, CDR2 FQNEAQ (reference sequence). The CDR3 spells CASSLSGQGAVGYTF. CDR3 coding DNA: TGTGCCAGCAGCTTATCGGGGCAGGGGGCAGTTGGCTACACCTTC.

V and J are TRBV7-9 and TRBJ2-5, with TRBD1 as a possible D gene (6 bases). CDR3 length: 16 residues. Per the germline V gene, CDR1 is SEHNR and CDR2 is FQNEAQ (reference sequence). Trimming shortened V by 7 bases and J by 3 bases, and 21 bases separated the two germline ends. The CDR3 protein is CASNLGTLRTEETQYF. CDR3 sequence (DNA): TGTGCCAGCAACCTAGGGACGCTAAGGACAGAAGAGACCCAGTACTTC.

The rearrangement joins TRBV30 to TRBJ1-1; D is uncertain. The V gene's germline CDR1 is GTSNPN and CDR2 SVGIG (reference sequence). This CDR3 is 13 amino acids long. V lost 2 bases, J lost 3 bases, and 10 bases lay in between. CDR3 loop: CAWSPTEDTEAFF. CDR3 nucleotides: TGTGCCTGGAGTCCTACAGAGGACACTGAAGCTTTCTTT.

As regards this clone: The sample carries other DNA sequences with the same CDR3. The V call is TRBV27, the J call TRBJ2-7; D remains ambiguous. Germline lookup yields CDR1 MNHEY and CDR2 SMNVEV (reference sequence). This CDR3 is 14 amino acids long. V lost 0 bases and J lost 0, with 6 bases in between. CDR3: CASSLSGPSYEQYF. The CDR3 DNA sequence: TGTGCCAGCAGTTTATCAGGGCCCTCCTACGAGCAGTACTTC.

V gene TRBV28 combines with J gene TRBJ1-3; a possible D gene is TRBD1 (6 bases). CDR1 and CDR2 (germline): MDHEN, SYDVKM. The CDR3 is 17 amino acids. V lost 3 bases, J lost 2 bases, and 17 bases lay in between. The CDR3 coding sequence is TGTGCCAGCAGTTTCTGGGGGACACCCGGGGCTGGAAACACCATATATTTT. It specifies CASSFWGTPGAGNTIYF. Looking up the rest from reference TRBV28 and TRBJ1-3 gives the full variable domain: DVKVTQSSRYLVKRTGEKVFLECVQDMDHENMFWYRQDPGLGLRLIYFSYDVKMKEKGDIPEGYSVSREKKERFSLILESASTNQTSMYLCASSFWGTPGAGNTIYFGEGSWLTVV.

This chain connects TRBV5-8 to TRBJ1-5; no clear D gene. The CDR3 is made up of 14 amino acids. Trimming shortened V by 1 base and J by 7 bases, and 12 bases separated the two germline ends. Germline CDR1 and CDR2: SGHTS and YDEGEE. In DNA, the CDR3 is TGTGCCAGCAGCTTGCGGTCCCTAGGACAGCCCCAGCATTTT. Its protein product is CASSLRSLGQPQHF.

The rearrangement links TRBV6-1 to TRBJ2-7; 10 nucleotides match TRBD2. The CDR3 totals 14 residues. V gave up 8 bases and J gave up 1 base; unmatched junction bases: 5. The germline CDR1 and CDR2 sequences are MNHNS and SASEGT. CDR3 in DNA: TGTGCCAGCTATGGGACTAGCGTTTCCTACGAGCAGTACTTC. It encodes CASYGTSVSYEQYF.

The V gene is TRBV6-1, the J gene TRBJ2-7; D is undetermined. The germline V and J ends were trimmed by 5 bases and 1 base, with 6 bases remaining between them. Germline V gene data show CDR1 as MNHNS and CDR2 as SASEGT. The CDR3 covers 12 residues. CDR3 residues: CASSPFSYEQYF. CDR3 in DNA: TGTGCCAGCAGTCCTTTTTCCTACGAGCAGTACTTC.

This clone has just a few counts. The V gene is TRBV2, the J gene TRBJ2-7, with 7 positions matching TRBD1. V was pared by 5 bases and J by 3 bases, with 4 bases of the junction left unmatched. The germline V gene encodes CDR1 SNHLY and CDR2 FYNNEI. The CDR3 totals 13 residues. In DNA form, the CDR3 reads TGTGCCAGCAGTCAGGGGGTCGGCTACGAGCAGTACTTC. Its translation is CASSQGVGYEQYF.

The chain employs TRBV5-1 and TRBJ1-1; 8 bases fit TRBD1. The CDR3 covers 15 residues. Per the germline V gene, CDR1 is SGHRS and CDR2 is YFSETQ. The J segment lost 4 bases and the V segment lost 1 base, leaving 6 bases of the junction unmatched. The CDR3 here is CASSLRTGPTTEAFF. For the CDR3, the DNA is TGCGCCAGCAGCTTGAGGACAGGGCCTACCACTGAAGCTTTCTTT.

V is TRBV7-9 and J is TRBJ2-2; no reliable D call. The CDR3 totals 13 residues. From germline, CDR1 is SEHNR and CDR2 FQNEAQ (reference sequence). V lost 8 bases and J lost 2, with 9 bases in between. The CDR3 DNA reads as TGTGCCAGCTTGCGTACTAACACCGGGGAGCTGTTTTTT. Protein product: CASLRTNTGELFF.

V is TRBV9 and J is TRBJ1-4, with D unclear. CDR1 is SGDLS and CDR2 is YYNGEE in the germline V gene. Trimming left V 3 bases short and J 7 bases short, with 16 bases between. The CDR3 has 15 amino acids. In DNA, the CDR3 is TGTGCCAGCAGCGCCGGTGAGGTTAAAGGTGAAAAACTGTTTTTT. This gives the protein CASSAGEVKGEKLFF.

V and J are TRBV7-9 and TRBJ2-3; D is perhaps TRBD2 (6 bases). Trimming removed 7 bases from V and 5 bases from J, with 10 bases in between. Germline V gene lookup returns CDR1 SEHNR and CDR2 FQNEAQ (reference sequence). The CDR3 totals 12 residues. The CDR3 is CASTLGGDTQYF. The DNA of the CDR3 is TGTGCCAGCACCTTGGGAGGAGATACGCAGTATTTT.

The CDR3 reads CASSEHIQGAEAFF. CDR3 nucleotides: TGTGCCAGCAGTGAACATATTCAGGGGGCTGAAGCTTTCTTT. V is TRBV27 and J is TRBJ1-1, with 7 positions matching TRBD1. The trim removed 5 bases at V and 6 bases at J, leaving 9 bases unmatched. Germline CDR1 reads MNHEY; CDR2 reads SMNVEV (reference sequence). This CDR3 comprises 14 residues.

This chain joins TRBV10-3 and TRBJ2-1; TRBD2 matches at 7 bases. Trimming took 2 bases from V and 3 from J; bases not matched to a gene: 4. Germline V lookup: CDR1 ENHRY, CDR2 SYGVKD. The length of the CDR3 is 15 residues. The CDR3 coding sequence is TGTGCCATCAGTGAGGGCGGGAGCATCTACAATGAGCAGTTCTTC. Translated, it gives CAISEGGSIYNEQFF.